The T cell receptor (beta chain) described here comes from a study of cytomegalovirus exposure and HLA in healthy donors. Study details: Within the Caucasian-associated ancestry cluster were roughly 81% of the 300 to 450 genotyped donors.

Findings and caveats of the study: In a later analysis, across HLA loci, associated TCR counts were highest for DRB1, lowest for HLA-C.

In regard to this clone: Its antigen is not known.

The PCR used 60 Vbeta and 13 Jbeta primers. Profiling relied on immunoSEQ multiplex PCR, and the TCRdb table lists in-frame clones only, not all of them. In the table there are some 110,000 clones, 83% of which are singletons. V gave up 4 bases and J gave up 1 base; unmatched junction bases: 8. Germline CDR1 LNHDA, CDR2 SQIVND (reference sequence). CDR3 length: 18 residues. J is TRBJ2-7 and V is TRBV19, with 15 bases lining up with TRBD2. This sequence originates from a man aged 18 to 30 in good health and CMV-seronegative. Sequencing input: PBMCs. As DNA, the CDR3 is TGTGCCAGTAGTAACCCCGGGACTAGCGGGAGGACTTCCTACGAGCAGTACTTC. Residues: CASSNPGTSGRTSYEQYF.